This TCR beta chain is from a study of identical twins. Study findings and constraints: While abundant cord blood beta clonotypes carried fewer insertions, memory repertoires showed no such pattern.

Trimming cost V 3 bases and J 3 bases; bases outside gene matches: 4. CDR3 length: 16 residues. Looked up from germline, CDR1 is LGHNA and CDR2 is YSLEER. TCRdb called the 5' RACE reads again in MiXCR, with one record for every CDR3 protein. In the table there are 600,000 to 700,000 distinct CDR3 sequences, approximately 22% of which are singletons. Of note for this clonotype: The antigen is not known.

A further study also used this sample, focusing on T cells expressing NK-cell markers. That source notes: Among the experiments, several used an anti-gamma-delta TCR antibody to restrict sorting to alpha-beta TCR T cells. Dominant NKG2C+ clonotypes accounted for about 1.0-8% of CD8+ T cells in over 5 donors.

Sequencing used PBMCs. This chain connects TRBV4-3 to TRBJ2-1, with TRBD2 identical over 11 bases. This clonotype originated in a young woman in good health. CDR3 residues: CASSHEGLAGYNEQFF. CDR3 DNA: TGCGCCAGCAGCCATGAAGGACTAGCGGGCTACAATGAGCAGTTCTTC.